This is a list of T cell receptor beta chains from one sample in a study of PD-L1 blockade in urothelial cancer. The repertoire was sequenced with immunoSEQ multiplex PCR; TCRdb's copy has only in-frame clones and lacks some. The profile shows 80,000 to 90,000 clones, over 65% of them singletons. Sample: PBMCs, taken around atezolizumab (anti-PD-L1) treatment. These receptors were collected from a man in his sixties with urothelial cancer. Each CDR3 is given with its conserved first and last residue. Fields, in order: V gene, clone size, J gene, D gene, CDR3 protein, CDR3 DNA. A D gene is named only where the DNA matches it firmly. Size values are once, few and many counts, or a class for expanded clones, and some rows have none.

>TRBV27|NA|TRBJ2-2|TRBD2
CASKGLAGINTGELFF
TGTGCCAGCAAAGGACTAGCGGGGATTAACACCGGGGAGCTGTTTTTT
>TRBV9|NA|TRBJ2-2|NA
CASSLHTNTGELFF
TGTGCCAGCAGCCTCCACACGAACACCGGGGAGCTGTTTTTT
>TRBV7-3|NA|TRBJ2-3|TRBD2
CASSLRASGTDTQYF
TGTGCCAGCAGCTTACGGGCTAGCGGGACAGATACGCAGTATTTT
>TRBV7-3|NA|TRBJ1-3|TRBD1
CASSRARQGSGNTIYF
TGTGCCAGCAGCAGAGCCCGACAGGGCTCTGGAAACACCATATATTTT
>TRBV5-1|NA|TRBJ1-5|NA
CASSREGDGPQHF
TGCGCCAGCAGCCGGGAGGGGGATGGGCCCCAGCATTTT
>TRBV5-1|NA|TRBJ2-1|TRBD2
CASNGGRGIHNEQFF
TGCGCCAGCAACGGCGGGAGGGGTATTCACAATGAGCAGTTCTTC
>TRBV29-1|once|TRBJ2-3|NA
CSGVRGSTDTQYF
TGCAGCGGTGTTAGGGGTAGCACAGATACGCAGTATTTT
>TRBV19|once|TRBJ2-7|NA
CASSIRGINEQYF
TGTGCCAGTAGTATACGAGGGATCAACGAGCAGTACTTC
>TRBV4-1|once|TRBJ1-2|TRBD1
CASSYQGAFGYTF
TGCGCCAGCAGCTACCAGGGGGCTTTTGGCTACACCTTC
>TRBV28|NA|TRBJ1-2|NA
CASSFGLTGYGYTF
TGTGCCAGCAGTTTCGGTCTAACAGGGTATGGCTACACCTTC
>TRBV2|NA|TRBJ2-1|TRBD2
CAFVPLAGVLGNEQFF
TGTGCCTTCGTCCCGCTAGCGGGGGTTTTAGGCAATGAGCAGTTCTTC
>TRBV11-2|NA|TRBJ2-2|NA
CASSTRTEPTGELFF
TGTGCCAGCAGCACACGGACAGAACCGACCGGGGAGCTGTTTTTT
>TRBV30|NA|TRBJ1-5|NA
CAWSVQENQPQHF
TGTGCCTGGAGTGTACAGGAGAATCAGCCCCAGCATTTT
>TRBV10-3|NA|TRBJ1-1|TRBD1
CAIRRGQGTEAFF
TGTGCCATCAGGAGGGGACAGGGCACTGAAGCTTTCTTT
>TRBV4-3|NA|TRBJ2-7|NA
CASSQDSGAGAGLWVTLCF
TGCGCCAGCAGCCAAGATTCTGGGGCCGGAGCCGGGTTATGGGTTACGCTGTGTTTC